This T cell receptor (beta chain) was sequenced for a study of response to subunit inactivated influenza vaccine. Findings and limits, study-wide: The authors proposed limited new T cell recruitment per seasonal influenza vaccination.

TCRdb fed the RT-PCR reads into MiXCR, producing one record per CDR3 protein. The data show about half a million distinct CDR3 sequences, about 25% seen once. Notes on this clonotype: Its antigen is still unknown.

CDR1 SGHDN and CDR2 FVKESK come from the germline V gene. There are 13 residues in the CDR3. Trimming cost V 4 bases and J 3 bases, with 9 bases left between them. This chain uses TRBV14 with TRBJ2-5; tentative D call: TRBD1 (5 bases). The origin of this receptor is a middle-aged man who received an inactivated influenza vaccine. This material consisted of CD4+ T cells sorted from PBMCs, taken roughly 5 days after vaccination. The CDR3 region has the DNA TGTGCCAGCAGCCGGCGCAGGGAAGAGACCCAGTACTTC. This gives the protein CASSRRREETQYF.